This T cell receptor (beta chain) was recorded in a study of T-cell reconstitution after alpha-beta-depleted transplantation in children. Study observations and caveats: At the one-year point after transplant, T-cell counts and TCRbeta diversity were found to come mostly from T cells that had been newly produced. Surviving thymic progenitors and recipient T cells were the source of high TCRbeta diversity at day 60 in some patients.

Unique molecular identifiers were incorporated when the TCRbeta library was constructed. One entry per CDR3 protein, called by TCRdb with MiXCR from the PCR reads. The sample holds around 300,000 distinct CDR3 sequences; about 9.9% are singletons and the top ten take roughly a quarter. Germline-derived CDR1 and CDR2 are DFQATT and SNEGSKA (reference sequence). The CDR3 loop spans 13 amino acids. V lost 5 bases to trimming and J lost 1 base, with 11 bases between them. This clonotype has at least ten counts. The antigen is unknown. Here the sequenced sample was peripheral blood, taken 180 days after TCRalphabeta/CD19-depleted stem cell transplant. The J gene is TRBJ1-1, the V gene TRBV20-1, with D perhaps TRBD1 (6 bases). This TCR came from a male patient between 2 and 10 years old who had a stem cell transplant for chronic granulomatous disease, so the T cells may come from the graft donor. The CDR3 loop is CSARGGANTEAFF. The CDR3 nucleotides read TGCAGTGCTCGAGGGGGGGCGAACACTGAAGCTTTCTTT.